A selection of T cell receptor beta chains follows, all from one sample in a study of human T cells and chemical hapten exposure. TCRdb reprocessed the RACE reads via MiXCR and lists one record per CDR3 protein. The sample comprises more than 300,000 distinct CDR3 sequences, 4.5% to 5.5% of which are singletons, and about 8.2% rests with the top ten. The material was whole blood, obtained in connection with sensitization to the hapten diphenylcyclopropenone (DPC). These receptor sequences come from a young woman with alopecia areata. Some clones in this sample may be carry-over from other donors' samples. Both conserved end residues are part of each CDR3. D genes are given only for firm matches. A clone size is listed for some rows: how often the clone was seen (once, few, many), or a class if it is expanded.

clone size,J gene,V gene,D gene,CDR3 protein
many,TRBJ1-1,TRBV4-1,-,CASSQDSAVNTEAFF
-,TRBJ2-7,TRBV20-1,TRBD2,CSARDPSGGTYEQYF
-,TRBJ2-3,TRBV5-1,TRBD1,CASSLEQGAVADTQYF
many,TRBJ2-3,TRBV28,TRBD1,CASSPPGQATDTQYF
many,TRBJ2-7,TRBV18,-,CASSPPGTYEQYF
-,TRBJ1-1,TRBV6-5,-,CASRKQGPLTITEAFF
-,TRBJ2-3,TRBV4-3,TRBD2,CASSQELRTSVDTQYF
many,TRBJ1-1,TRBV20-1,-,CSARDEVDTEAFF
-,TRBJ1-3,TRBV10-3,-,CAAGVSSGNTIYF
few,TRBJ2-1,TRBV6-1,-,CASIFWDGSGDEQFF
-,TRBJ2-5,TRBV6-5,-,CASSYSLGLETQYF
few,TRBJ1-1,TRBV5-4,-,CASSSPGEEATEAFF
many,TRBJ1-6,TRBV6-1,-,CASSGVTGSPLHF
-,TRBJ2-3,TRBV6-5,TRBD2,CASRLTSGGHPDTQYF
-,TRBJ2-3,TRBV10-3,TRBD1,CAIRGQGGTTSTDTQYF
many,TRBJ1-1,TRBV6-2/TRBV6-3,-,CASSYRGDTEAFF